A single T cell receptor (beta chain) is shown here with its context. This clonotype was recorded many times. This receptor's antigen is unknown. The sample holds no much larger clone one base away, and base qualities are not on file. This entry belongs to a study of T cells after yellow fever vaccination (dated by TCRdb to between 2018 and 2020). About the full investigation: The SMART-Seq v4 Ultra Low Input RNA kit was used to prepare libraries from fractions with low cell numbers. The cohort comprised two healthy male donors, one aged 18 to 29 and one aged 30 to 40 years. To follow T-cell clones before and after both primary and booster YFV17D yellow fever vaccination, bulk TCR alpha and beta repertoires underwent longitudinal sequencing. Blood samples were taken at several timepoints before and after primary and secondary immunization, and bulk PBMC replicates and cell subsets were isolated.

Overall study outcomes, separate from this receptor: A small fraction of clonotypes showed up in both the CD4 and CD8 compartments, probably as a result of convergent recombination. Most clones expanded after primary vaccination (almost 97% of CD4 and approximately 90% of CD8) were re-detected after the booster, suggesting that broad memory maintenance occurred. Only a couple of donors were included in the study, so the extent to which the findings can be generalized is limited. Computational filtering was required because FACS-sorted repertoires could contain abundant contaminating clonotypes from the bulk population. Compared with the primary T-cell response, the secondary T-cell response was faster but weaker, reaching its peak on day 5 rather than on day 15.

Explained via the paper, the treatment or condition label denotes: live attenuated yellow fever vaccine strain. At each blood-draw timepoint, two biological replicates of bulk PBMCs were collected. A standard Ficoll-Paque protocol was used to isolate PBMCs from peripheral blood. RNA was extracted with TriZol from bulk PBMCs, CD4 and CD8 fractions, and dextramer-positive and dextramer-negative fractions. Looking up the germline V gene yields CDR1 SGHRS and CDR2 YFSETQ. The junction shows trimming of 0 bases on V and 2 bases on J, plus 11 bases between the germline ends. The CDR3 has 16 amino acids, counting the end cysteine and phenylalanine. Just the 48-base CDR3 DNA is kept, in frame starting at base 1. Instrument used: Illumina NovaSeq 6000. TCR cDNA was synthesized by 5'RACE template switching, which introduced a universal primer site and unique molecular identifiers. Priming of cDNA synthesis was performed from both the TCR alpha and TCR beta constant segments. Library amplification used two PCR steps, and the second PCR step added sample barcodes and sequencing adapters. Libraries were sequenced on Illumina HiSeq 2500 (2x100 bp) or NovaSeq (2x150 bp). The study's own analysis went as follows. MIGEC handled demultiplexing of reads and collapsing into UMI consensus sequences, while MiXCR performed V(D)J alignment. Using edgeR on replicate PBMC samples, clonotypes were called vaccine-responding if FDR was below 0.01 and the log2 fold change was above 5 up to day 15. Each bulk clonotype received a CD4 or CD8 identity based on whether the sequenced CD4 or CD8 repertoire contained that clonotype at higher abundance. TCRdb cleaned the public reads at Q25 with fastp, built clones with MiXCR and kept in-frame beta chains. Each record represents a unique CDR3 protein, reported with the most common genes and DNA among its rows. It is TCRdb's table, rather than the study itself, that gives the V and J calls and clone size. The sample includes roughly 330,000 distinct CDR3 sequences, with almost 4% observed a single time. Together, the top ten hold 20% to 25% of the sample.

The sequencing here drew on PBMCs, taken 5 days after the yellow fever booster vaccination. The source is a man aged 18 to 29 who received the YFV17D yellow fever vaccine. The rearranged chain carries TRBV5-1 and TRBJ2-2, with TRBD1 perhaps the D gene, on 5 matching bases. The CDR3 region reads CASSLGQSLNTGELFF. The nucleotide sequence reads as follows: TGCGCCAGCAGCTTGGGACAGTCCCTTAACACCGGGGAGCTGTTTTTT.